This T cell receptor (beta chain) was profiled in a study of blood T cell repertoires in COVID-19. Study overall: Samples of COVID-19 (acute and convalescent) were obtained from the United States, Italy and Spain.

Germline CDR1 and CDR2: MDHEN and SYDVKM. Trimming took off 7 bases at V and 5 bases at J, with 14 bases between the two ends. This CDR3 has 13 residues. Sequencing used immunoSEQ multiplex PCR; TCRdb keeps in-frame clones, though not all of them. The sample includes 54,000 or so clones, roughly four fifths of them seen just once. The sequence was collected from a woman in her sixties with acute or convalescent COVID-19. The V gene is TRBV28, the J gene TRBJ1-1; D remains ambiguous. Sequencing input: peripheral blood. CDR3 region: CASIRPGGTEAFF. The CDR3 bases are TGTGCCAGCATCAGACCGGGAGGTACTGAAGCTTTCTTT.